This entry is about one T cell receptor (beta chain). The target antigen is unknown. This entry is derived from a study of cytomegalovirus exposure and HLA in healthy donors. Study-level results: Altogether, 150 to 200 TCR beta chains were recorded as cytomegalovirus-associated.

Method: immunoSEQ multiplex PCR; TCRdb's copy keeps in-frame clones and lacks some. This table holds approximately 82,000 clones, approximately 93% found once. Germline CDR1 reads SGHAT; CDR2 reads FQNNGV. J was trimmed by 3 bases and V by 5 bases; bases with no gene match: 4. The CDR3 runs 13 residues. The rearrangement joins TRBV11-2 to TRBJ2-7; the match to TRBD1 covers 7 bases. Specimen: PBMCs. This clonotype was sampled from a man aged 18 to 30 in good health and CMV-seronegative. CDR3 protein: CASSRDRLYEQYF. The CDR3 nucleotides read TGTGCCAGCAGCCGGGACAGACTCTACGAGCAGTACTTC.